This is a list of T cell receptor beta chains from one sample in a study of vaccination and CD4 T cells after COVID-19. Their target antigens are unknown. One entry per CDR3 protein results from TCRdb running MiXCR on the PCR reads. The table shows about 11,000 distinct CDR3 sequences, with over 65% occurring only once. The sequenced material came from CD4+ T cells from blood, cultured in vitro. The source of these receptors is a human donor who had recovered from COVID-19. Each CDR3 is given with its conserved first and last residue. The D gene is left open where the match is weak. Only some rows state a clone size, as once, few, many or a class for expanded clones.

D gene: -
clone size: -
V gene: TRBV2
J gene: TRBJ2-7
CDR3 DNA: TGTGCCAGCAGAGTGATCTACGAGCAGTACTTC
CDR3 protein: CASRVIYEQYF

D gene: -
clone size: -
V gene: TRBV2
J gene: TRBJ1-5
CDR3 DNA: TGTGCCAGCAGTGATGGTGTCCAGCCCCAGCATTTT
CDR3 protein: CASSDGVQPQHF

D gene: -
clone size: -
V gene: TRBV10-3
J gene: TRBJ1-2
CDR3 DNA: TGTGCCATCAGTGAAGACAGGAAATATGGCTACACCTTC
CDR3 protein: CAISEDRKYGYTF

D gene: TRBD2
clone size: few
V gene: TRBV20-1
J gene: TRBJ2-5
CDR3 DNA: TGCAGTGCTACCCCGGGACTAGGCAAAGAGACCCAGTACTTC
CDR3 protein: CSATPGLGKETQYF

D gene: -
clone size: -
V gene: TRBV6-5
J gene: TRBJ1-1
CDR3 DNA: TGTGCCAGCAGTTCCCCAACCGGGGGTGAAGCTTTCTTT
CDR3 protein: CASSSPTGGEAFF

D gene: TRBD1
clone size: -
V gene: TRBV29-1
J gene: TRBJ1-1
CDR3 DNA: TGCAGTGCACAGGGGGCCCCGAACACTGAAGCTTTCTTT
CDR3 protein: CSAQGAPNTEAFF

D gene: TRBD1
clone size: once
V gene: TRBV7-3
J gene: TRBJ2-5
CDR3 DNA: TGTGCCAGCAGCCTATCAGGGACAGGGTCTGAGACCCAGTACTTC
CDR3 protein: CASSLSGTGSETQYF

D gene: -
clone size: -
V gene: TRBV7-2
J gene: TRBJ1-6
CDR3 DNA: TGTGCCAGCAGCTTCGGCAGGGGTGTTAATTCACCCCTCCACTTT
CDR3 protein: CASSFGRGVNSPLHF

D gene: TRBD2
clone size: -
V gene: TRBV6-2/TRBV6-3
J gene: TRBJ2-7
CDR3 DNA: TGTGCCAGCAGACCCAGCGGGAGCTCCTACGAGCAGTACTTC
CDR3 protein: CASRPSGSSYEQYF

D gene: -
clone size: -
V gene: TRBV5-1
J gene: TRBJ1-2
CDR3 DNA: TGCGCCAGCAGCTACCGGACCGGGACTGGCTATGGCTACACCTTC
CDR3 protein: CASSYRTGTGYGYTF

D gene: -
clone size: -
V gene: TRBV20-1
J gene: TRBJ2-3
CDR3 DNA: TGCAGTGCTAGGAGGGGCGGTCGCACAGATACGCAGTATTTT
CDR3 protein: CSARRGGRTDTQYF

D gene: -
clone size: -
V gene: TRBV27
J gene: TRBJ1-1
CDR3 DNA: TGTGCCTTGGGGAACACTGAAGCTTTCTTT
CDR3 protein: CALGNTEAFF

D gene: -
clone size: -
V gene: TRBV6-1
J gene: TRBJ1-1
CDR3 DNA: TGTGCCAGCAGCCCCGGATTGATCTATGGTGAAGCTTTCTTT
CDR3 protein: CASSPGLIYGEAFF

D gene: TRBD1
clone size: few
V gene: TRBV15
J gene: TRBJ2-7
CDR3 DNA: TGTGCCACCAGCAGTCAGGGGGCACTAAACGAGCAGTACTTC
CDR3 protein: CATSSQGALNEQYF

D gene: TRBD1
clone size: -
V gene: TRBV27
J gene: TRBJ1-2
CDR3 DNA: TGTGCCAGCAGTTCGCCTCAGGGGGGTGGCTACACCTTC
CDR3 protein: CASSSPQGGGYTF

D gene: TRBD1
clone size: -
V gene: TRBV20-1
J gene: TRBJ1-3
CDR3 DNA: TGCAGTGCTAGGGGTCTAGGACAGGGCACTGGAAACACCATATATTTT
CDR3 protein: CSARGLGQGTGNTIYF

D gene: -
clone size: -
V gene: TRBV7-2
J gene: TRBJ1-2
CDR3 DNA: TGTGCCAGCAGCTTAGTTTCCGGGTCAGCCTATGGCTACACCTTC
CDR3 protein: CASSLVSGSAYGYTF

D gene: TRBD2
clone size: -
V gene: TRBV7-2
J gene: TRBJ2-5
CDR3 DNA: TGTGCCAGCAGCTTAGCCAGGACTAGCCGTGAGACCCAGTACTTC
CDR3 protein: CASSLARTSRETQYF

D gene: -
clone size: -
V gene: TRBV28
J gene: TRBJ2-7
CDR3 DNA: TGTGCCAGCAGAAGGGGGGGAGATGAACATGAGCAGTACTTC
CDR3 protein: CASRRGGDEHEQYF

D gene: TRBD2
clone size: -
V gene: TRBV6-1
J gene: TRBJ2-7
CDR3 DNA: TGTGCCAGCAGTCTAGATTCCCTAGCGGGTTACGAGCAGTACTTC
CDR3 protein: CASSLDSLAGYEQYF

D gene: -
clone size: few
V gene: TRBV20-1
J gene: TRBJ1-1
CDR3 DNA: TGCAGTGCTAGTGGGTGGGGTCGGGACACTGAAGCTTTCTTT
CDR3 protein: CSASGWGRDTEAFF

D gene: -
clone size: once
V gene: TRBV28
J gene: TRBJ1-3
CDR3 DNA: TGTGCCAGCGACGACTCCCGGACGGGGGGAAACACCATATATTTT
CDR3 protein: CASDDSRTGGNTIYF

D gene: -
clone size: -
V gene: TRBV28
J gene: TRBJ1-1
CDR3 DNA: TGTGCCAGCAGTTCCCACGGGGGGAACACTGAAGCTTTCTTT
CDR3 protein: CASSSHGGNTEAFF

D gene: -
clone size: -
V gene: TRBV24-1
J gene: TRBJ2-3
CDR3 DNA: TGTGCCACCAGTGATTCGAGGGGTTCAGATACGCAGTATTTT
CDR3 protein: CATSDSRGSDTQYF

D gene: TRBD2
clone size: -
V gene: TRBV6-1
J gene: TRBJ2-5
CDR3 DNA: TGTGCCACTAACCGGCTTGGTAGCGGGAGTGGCGATGAGACCCAGTACTTC
CDR3 protein: CATNRLGSGSGDETQYF

D gene: -
clone size: once
V gene: TRBV15
J gene: TRBJ2-3
CDR3 DNA: TGTGCCACCAGCAGAGATAGAGCGGTTGGGGGCACAGATACGCAGTATTTT
CDR3 protein: CATSRDRAVGGTDTQYF

D gene: -
clone size: large
V gene: TRBV20-1
J gene: TRBJ1-1
CDR3 DNA: TGCAGTGCCGGCCGGGGGGACACTGAAGCTTTCTTT
CDR3 protein: CSAGRGDTEAFF

D gene: TRBD2
clone size: -
V gene: TRBV24-1
J gene: TRBJ2-1
CDR3 DNA: TGTGCCACCAGTAAATTTCTAGCGGGAGTACATGAGCAGTTCTTC
CDR3 protein: CATSKFLAGVHEQFF

D gene: -
clone size: -
V gene: TRBV20-1
J gene: TRBJ2-2
CDR3 DNA: TGCAGTGCTAGACCAAGCGGCCCCGGGGAGCTGTTTTTT
CDR3 protein: CSARPSGPGELFF

D gene: TRBD1
clone size: few
V gene: TRBV15
J gene: TRBJ1-2
CDR3 DNA: TGTGCCACCAGCAGAGATGCAACAGGGGATGGCTACACCTTC
CDR3 protein: CATSRDATGDGYTF

D gene: TRBD1
clone size: -
V gene: TRBV20-1
J gene: TRBJ2-7
CDR3 DNA: TGCAGTGCTAGGGATGAGACGACAGGGGGCTACGAGCAGTACTTC
CDR3 protein: CSARDETTGGYEQYF

D gene: TRBD2
clone size: once
V gene: TRBV20-1
J gene: TRBJ2-1
CDR3 DNA: TGCAGTGCTAGAGCGTTAACTAGCGAAGCCCTCTTC
CDR3 protein: CSARALTSEALF

D gene: -
clone size: few
V gene: TRBV7-8
J gene: TRBJ1-5
CDR3 DNA: TGTGCCAGCAGCCCCCTCCGGGGTATCAATCAGCCCCAGCATTTT
CDR3 protein: CASSPLRGINQPQHF

D gene: -
clone size: -
V gene: TRBV29-1
J gene: TRBJ2-1
CDR3 DNA: TGCAGCGCGACCCTGACTAGTGATGAGCAGTTCTTC
CDR3 protein: CSATLTSDEQFF

D gene: TRBD1
clone size: -
V gene: TRBV7-7
J gene: TRBJ2-2
CDR3 DNA: TGTGCCAGCAGCTTAACAGGGGGTCCCACCGGGGAGCTGTTTTTT
CDR3 protein: CASSLTGGPTGELFF

D gene: TRBD2
clone size: -
V gene: TRBV20-1
J gene: TRBJ2-7
CDR3 DNA: TGCAGTGCCCTAGCGGGAGCCTTCCTCTACGAGCAGTACTTC
CDR3 protein: CSALAGAFLYEQYF

D gene: TRBD1
clone size: -
V gene: TRBV15
J gene: TRBJ1-5
CDR3 DNA: TGTGCCACCAGTCACGGGACAGGGGCAGGTCAGCCCCAGCATTTT
CDR3 protein: CATSHGTGAGQPQHF

D gene: -
clone size: -
V gene: TRBV18
J gene: TRBJ1-1
CDR3 DNA: TGTGCCAGCTCACCCAACGGGGGGGCAATGAACACTGAAGCTTTCTTT
CDR3 protein: CASSPNGGAMNTEAFF

D gene: TRBD2
clone size: once
V gene: TRBV7-2
J gene: TRBJ2-1
CDR3 DNA: TGTGCCAGCAGACCCGGGACTAGCGGGGACTACAATGAGCAGTTCTTC
CDR3 protein: CASRPGTSGDYNEQFF

D gene: -
clone size: -
V gene: TRBV6-1
J gene: TRBJ1-5
CDR3 DNA: TGTGCCAGCAGGAACCGTAATCAGCCCCAGCATTTT
CDR3 protein: CASRNRNQPQHF

D gene: TRBD2
clone size: -
V gene: TRBV6-5
J gene: TRBJ2-5
CDR3 DNA: TGTGCCAGCAGTTACCAGACTAGCGGGATGAAGACCCAGTACTTC
CDR3 protein: CASSYQTSGMKTQYF

D gene: TRBD1
clone size: -
V gene: TRBV15
J gene: TRBJ1-1
CDR3 DNA: TGTGCCACCAGCACCCCCCGAGGGGACAGGGGGAACACTGAAGCTTTCTTT
CDR3 protein: CATSTPRGDRGNTEAFF

D gene: -
clone size: -
V gene: TRBV4-3
J gene: TRBJ1-5
CDR3 DNA: TGCGCCAGCAGCCAAGATTACAGCCCAGGGCCCCAGCATTTT
CDR3 protein: CASSQDYSPGPQHF